A selection of T cell receptor beta chains follows, all from one sample in a study of shared clonotypes between healthy human individuals. Sequencing was performed with immunoSEQ multiplex PCR; in TCRdb, only in-frame clones are kept and a portion is missing. The sample lists about 2 million clones, 85% to 95% seen once, with under 1.5% in the top ten. The source material was naive CD8+ T cells sorted from blood. The receptors were sampled from a man aged 18 to 30 in good health. The CDR3 runs from the conserved cysteine through the conserved F or W. D genes are given only for firm matches. The size field is filled for only some rows; it gives once, few, many or a size class.

>TRBJ2-5|TRBV30|-|19|TRBD2
TGTGCCTGGAATGGGGGACTAGCGGGAGGGCCGTGGCAACAAGAGACCCAGTACTTC
CAWNGGLAGGPWQQETQYF
>TRBJ1-6|TRBV6-5|-|13|-
TGTGCCAGCGGTTTAGGGCTGGGTTCACCCCTCCACTTT
CASGLGLGSPLHF
>TRBJ2-4|TRBV5-3|-|13|TRBD1
TGTGCCAGATGCAAGACAGGGCAAAACATTCAGTACTTC
CARCKTGQNIQYF
>TRBJ2-5|TRBV19|-|13|-
TGTGCCAGTAGTATCCCCGAAGGTGGGACCCAGTACTTC
CASSIPEGGTQYF
>TRBJ1-5|TRBV6-1|-|16|-
TGTGCCAGCAGTGATGGTTGGGGGCTTAGCAATCAGCCCCAGCATTTT
CASSDGWGLSNQPQHF
>TRBJ1-1|TRBV4-1|-|14|-
TGCGCCAGCAGCCAAGTGGGGGGGAGGACTGAAGCTTTCTTT
CASSQVGGRTEAFF
>TRBJ2-3|TRBV7-9|once|17|TRBD2
TGTGCCAGCAGCTTAGCCCTAGCGGGAGTGGTTACAGATACGCAGTATTTT
CASSLALAGVVTDTQYF
>TRBJ1-2|TRBV19|once|13|-
TGTGCCAGTAGTACAACAGGAATCTATGGCTACACCTTC
CASSTTGIYGYTF
>TRBJ1-1|TRBV7-9|-|14|-
TGTGCCAGCAGCTTAGGGGTCGGGAACACTGAAGCTTTCTTT
CASSLGVGNTEAFF
>TRBJ2-7|TRBV2|-|15|-
TGTGCCAGCAGTGATGTGAGGCTCGTGCTTTACGAGCAGTACTTC
CASSDVRLVLYEQYF
>TRBJ2-1|TRBV7-6|-|14|-
TGTGCCAGCAGCTTATATTCAGGGGTCGATGAGCAGTTCTTC
CASSLYSGVDEQFF
>TRBJ2-1|TRBV30|-|13|-
TGTGCCTGGAGTGTAAGTGGAGACAATGAGCAGTTCTTC
CAWSVSGDNEQFF
>TRBJ2-1|TRBV13|-|15|TRBD2
TGTGCCAGCAGGGGGACTAGCGGGAGTAATAATGAGCAGTTCTTC
CASRGTSGSNNEQFF
>TRBJ2-5|TRBV5-1|-|13|-
TGCGCCAGCAGCTTGACCCCTAGAGAGACCCAGTACTTC
CASSLTPRETQYF
>TRBJ2-7|TRBV4-1|-|15|TRBD2
TGCGCCAGCAGCCCAGGACTAGCGGGAACCTACGAGCAGTACTTC
CASSPGLAGTYEQYF
>TRBJ2-7|TRBV13|-|15|-
TGTGCCAGCAGCTTAGCCTTAGCCATGAAGGACGAGCAGTACTTC
CASSLALAMKDEQYF
>TRBJ2-3|TRBV12-5|-|14|-
TGTGCTAGTGGTAGAGGTGGCGACACAGATACGCAGTATTTT
CASGRGGDTDTQYF
>TRBJ2-7|TRBV10-1|-|15|-
TGCGCCAGCAGTGAGTCTAGTCCCACAGGCTACGAGCAGTACTTC
CASSESSPTGYEQYF
>TRBJ2-7|TRBV4-1|-|17|-
TGCGCCAGCAGCCAAGCTAGCCGGATCACATCATCCTTGGAGCAGTACTTC
CASSQASRITSSLEQYF
>TRBJ1-4|TRBV6-5|-|14|-
TGTGCCAGCAGTTACGGGGCCTCTAATGAAAAACTGTTTTTT
CASSYGASNEKLFF
>TRBJ1-1|TRBV6-5|-|15|-
TGTGCCAGCAGTTACTCGGAGGGATTAAACACTGAAGCTTTCTTT
CASSYSEGLNTEAFF
>TRBJ2-7|TRBV27|-|13|TRBD2
TGTGCCAGCAGTTTATTCACGGGACTAGCTCAGTACTTC
CASSLFTGLAQYF
>TRBJ2-7|TRBV7-9|once|16|-
TGTGCCAGCAGCCCTCCCTACTTCGCGGGATACGGCGAGCAGTACTTC
CASSPPYFAGYGEQYF
>TRBJ2-4|TRBV7-9|-|16|-
TGTGCCAGCAGCTTCACGGAGGGGGAAGCCAAAAACATTCAGTACTTC
CASSFTEGEAKNIQYF
>TRBJ2-5|TRBV4-3|-|16|TRBD1
TGCGCCAGCAGCCAAGACCTCGACAGGGGACTAGAGACCCAGTACTTC
CASSQDLDRGLETQYF
>TRBJ2-3|TRBV4-1|-|15|-
TGCGCCAGCAGCCCCCTCGCGGGGCTTTCAGATACGCAGTATTTT
CASSPLAGLSDTQYF
>TRBJ2-4|TRBV13|-|13|TRBD1
TGTGCCAGCAAGCGAGGGGGCGAAGACATTCAGTACTTC
CASKRGGEDIQYF